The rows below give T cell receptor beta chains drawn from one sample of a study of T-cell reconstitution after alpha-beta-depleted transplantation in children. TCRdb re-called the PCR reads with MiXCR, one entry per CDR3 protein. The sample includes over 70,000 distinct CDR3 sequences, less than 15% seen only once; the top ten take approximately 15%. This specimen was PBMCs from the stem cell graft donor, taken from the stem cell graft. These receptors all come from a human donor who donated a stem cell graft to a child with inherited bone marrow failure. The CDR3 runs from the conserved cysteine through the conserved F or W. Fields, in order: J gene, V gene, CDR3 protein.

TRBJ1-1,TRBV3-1,CASSQGFAGGFTEAFF
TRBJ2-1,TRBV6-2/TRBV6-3,CASSYSRRGGNEQFF
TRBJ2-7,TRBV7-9,CASSFTPASYEQYF
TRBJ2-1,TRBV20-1,CSAILAGPYNEQFF
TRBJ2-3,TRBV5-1,CASSFLAGPTDTQYF
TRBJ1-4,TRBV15,CATSSGGRGEKLFF
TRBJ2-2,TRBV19,CASSIGLAGVVGELFF
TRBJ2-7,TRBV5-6,CASDGSYEQYF
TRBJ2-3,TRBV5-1,CASSPGTGVPDTQYF
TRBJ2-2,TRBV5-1,CASCLSVPGELFF
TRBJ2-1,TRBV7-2,CASSSVRFNEQFF
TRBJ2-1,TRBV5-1,CASSLVQGSYNEQFF
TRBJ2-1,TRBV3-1,CASSQRGSDNEQFF
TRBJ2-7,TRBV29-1,CSVEDPQRGTGEQYF
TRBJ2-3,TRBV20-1,CSAIGDSRGVTDTQYF
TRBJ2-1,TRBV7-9,CASSLGTWERDEQFF
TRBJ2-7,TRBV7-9,CASSGSLNEQYF
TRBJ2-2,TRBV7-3,CASSLLQSTGELFF
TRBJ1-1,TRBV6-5,CASSYLGSTEAFF
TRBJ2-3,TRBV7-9,CASSHQPDTQYF
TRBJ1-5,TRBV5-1,CASSSGPGQPQHF
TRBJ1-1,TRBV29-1,CSVLNGVGEAFF
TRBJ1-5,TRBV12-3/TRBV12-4,CASSLGTGMHQPQHF
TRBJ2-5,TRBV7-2,CASRRTGGETQYF
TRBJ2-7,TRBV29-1,CSVVSGGLAYEQYF
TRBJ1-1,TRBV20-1,CSARATGNTEAFF
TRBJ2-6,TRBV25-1,CASSRGVPTF
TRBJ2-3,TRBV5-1,CASRGLAVTDTQYF
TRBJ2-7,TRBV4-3,CASSQDLAGGASYEQYF
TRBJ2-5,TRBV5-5,CASSYNETQYF
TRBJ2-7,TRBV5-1,CASSPDNSYEQYF
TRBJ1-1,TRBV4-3,CASSPGQTIGTEAFF
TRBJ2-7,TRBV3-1,CASSRTSGVAYEQYF
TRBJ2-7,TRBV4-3,CASSQEGSGRYEQYF
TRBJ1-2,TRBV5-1,CASIDLQGNGYTF
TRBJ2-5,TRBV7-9,CASSPLGLDPRETQYF
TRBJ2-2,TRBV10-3,CAISESRGPSTGELFF
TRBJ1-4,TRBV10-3,CAISDGQGAWEKLFF
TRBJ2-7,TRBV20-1,CSASTSGRGGSYEQYF
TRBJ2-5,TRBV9,CASSVSPGGLETQYF
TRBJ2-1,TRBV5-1,CASSLGGSGGYNEQFF
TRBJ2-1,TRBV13,CASSLDRSTINEQFF
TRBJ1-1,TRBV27,CASSSRPGVEAFF
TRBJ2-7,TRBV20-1,CSARTGTGVSYEQYF
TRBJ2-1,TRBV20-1,CSAPGLHSNEQFF
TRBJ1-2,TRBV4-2,CASSQEPRGLDYGYTF
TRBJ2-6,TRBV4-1,CASSAQASGANVLTF
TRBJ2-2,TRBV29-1,CSVEYKIGELFF
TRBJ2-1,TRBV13,CASSPGLAVYNEQFF
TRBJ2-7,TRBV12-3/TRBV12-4,CASSSGDRGPEQYF
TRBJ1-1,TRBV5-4,CASSLADGMNTEAFF
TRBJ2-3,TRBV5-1,CASSLAPRADTQYF
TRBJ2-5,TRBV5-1,CASSHGLALRETQYF
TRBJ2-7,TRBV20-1,CSARDSGTPSYEQYF
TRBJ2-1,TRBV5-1,CASSESGSYNEQFF